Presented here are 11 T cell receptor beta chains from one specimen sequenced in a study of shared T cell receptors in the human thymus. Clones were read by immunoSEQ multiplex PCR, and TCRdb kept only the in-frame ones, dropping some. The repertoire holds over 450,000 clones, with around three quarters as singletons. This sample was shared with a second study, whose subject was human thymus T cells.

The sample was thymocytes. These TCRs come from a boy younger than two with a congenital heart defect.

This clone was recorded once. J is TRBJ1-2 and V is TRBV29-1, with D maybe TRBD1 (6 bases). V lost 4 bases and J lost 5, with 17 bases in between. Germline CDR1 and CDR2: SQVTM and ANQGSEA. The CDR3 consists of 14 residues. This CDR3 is CSVVGGQVQYGYTF. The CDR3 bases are TGCAGCGTTGTGGGGGGGCAGGTCCAATATGGCTACACCTTC.

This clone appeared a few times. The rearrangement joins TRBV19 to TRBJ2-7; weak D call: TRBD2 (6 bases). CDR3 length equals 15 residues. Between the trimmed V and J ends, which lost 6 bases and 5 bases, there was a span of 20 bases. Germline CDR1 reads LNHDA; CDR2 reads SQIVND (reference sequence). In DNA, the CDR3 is TGTGCCAGTAGCCCGGTGGGGGGAGTGATTAACGAGCAGTACTTC. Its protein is CASSPVGGVINEQYF.

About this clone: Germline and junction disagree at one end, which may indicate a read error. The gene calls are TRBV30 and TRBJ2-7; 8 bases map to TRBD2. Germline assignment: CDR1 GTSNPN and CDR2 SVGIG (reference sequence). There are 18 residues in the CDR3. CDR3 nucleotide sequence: TGTGCCTGGAGGGTCCCCATCCCCAATAGCGGGAACTCCCACGAGCAGTACTTC. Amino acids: CAWRVPIPNSGNSHEQYF.

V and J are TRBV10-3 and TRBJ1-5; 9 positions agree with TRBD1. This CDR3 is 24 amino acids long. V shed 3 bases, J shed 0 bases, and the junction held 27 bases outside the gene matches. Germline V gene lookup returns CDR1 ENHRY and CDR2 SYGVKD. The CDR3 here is CAISEKGYLLGDRVQPYSNQPQHF. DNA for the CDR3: TGTGCCATCAGTGAAAAAGGGTACCTGCTGGGGGACAGGGTTCAACCTTATAGCAATCAGCCCCAGCATTTT.

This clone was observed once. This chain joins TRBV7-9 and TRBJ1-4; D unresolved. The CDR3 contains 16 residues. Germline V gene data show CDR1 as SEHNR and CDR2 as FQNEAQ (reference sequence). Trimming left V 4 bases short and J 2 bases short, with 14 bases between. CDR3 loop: CASSSYRSETNEKLFF. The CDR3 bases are TGTGCCAGCAGCTCCTACCGGTCCGAGACTAATGAAAAACTGTTTTTT.

CDR3 coding DNA: TGTGCCTGGAGTGAGACTGGCGTTATGGGGCGTTGGGAGCAGTTCTTC. Encoded protein: CAWSETGVMGRWEQFF. The chain uses TRBV30 and TRBJ2-1; D is perhaps TRBD1 (5 bases). The germline V gene has CDR1 GTSNPN and CDR2 SVGIG (reference sequence). Trimming removed 1 base from V and 10 bases from J, with 23 bases in between. The CDR3 is 16 residues long.

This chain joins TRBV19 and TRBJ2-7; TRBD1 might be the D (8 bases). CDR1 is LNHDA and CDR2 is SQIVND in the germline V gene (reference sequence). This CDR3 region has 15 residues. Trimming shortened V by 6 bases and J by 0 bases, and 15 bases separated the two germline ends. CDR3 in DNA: TGTGCCAGTAGAAACAGGGGGGGAGCCTCCTACGAGCAGTACTTC. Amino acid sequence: CASRNRGGASYEQYF.

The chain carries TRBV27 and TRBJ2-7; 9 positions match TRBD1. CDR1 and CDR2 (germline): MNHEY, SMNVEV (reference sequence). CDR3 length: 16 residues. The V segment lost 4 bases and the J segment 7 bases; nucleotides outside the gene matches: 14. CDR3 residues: CASSSLDRDRVGEQYF. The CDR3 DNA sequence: TGTGCCAGCAGTTCTCTAGACCGGGACAGGGTGGGAGAGCAGTACTTC.

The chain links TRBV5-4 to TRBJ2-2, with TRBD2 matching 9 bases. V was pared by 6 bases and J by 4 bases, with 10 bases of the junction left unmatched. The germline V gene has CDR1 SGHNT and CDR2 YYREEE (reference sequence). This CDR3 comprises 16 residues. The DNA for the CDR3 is TGTGCCAGCAACGTCCTGGGCGGGAGGGCCACCGGGGAGCTGTTTTTT. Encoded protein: CASNVLGGRATGELFF.

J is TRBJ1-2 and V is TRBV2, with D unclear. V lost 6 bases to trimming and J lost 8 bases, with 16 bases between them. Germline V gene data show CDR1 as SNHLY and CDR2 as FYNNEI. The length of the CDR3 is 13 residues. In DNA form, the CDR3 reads TGTGCCAGCAGGGAACGAAATTCGCGGGGCTACACCTTC. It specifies CASRERNSRGYTF.

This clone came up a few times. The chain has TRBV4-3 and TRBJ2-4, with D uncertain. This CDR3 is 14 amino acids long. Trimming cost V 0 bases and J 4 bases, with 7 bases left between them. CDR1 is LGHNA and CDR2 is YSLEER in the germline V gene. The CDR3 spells CASSQDLSKNIQYF. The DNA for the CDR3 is TGCGCCAGCAGCCAAGATCTTTCGAAAAACATTCAGTACTTC.